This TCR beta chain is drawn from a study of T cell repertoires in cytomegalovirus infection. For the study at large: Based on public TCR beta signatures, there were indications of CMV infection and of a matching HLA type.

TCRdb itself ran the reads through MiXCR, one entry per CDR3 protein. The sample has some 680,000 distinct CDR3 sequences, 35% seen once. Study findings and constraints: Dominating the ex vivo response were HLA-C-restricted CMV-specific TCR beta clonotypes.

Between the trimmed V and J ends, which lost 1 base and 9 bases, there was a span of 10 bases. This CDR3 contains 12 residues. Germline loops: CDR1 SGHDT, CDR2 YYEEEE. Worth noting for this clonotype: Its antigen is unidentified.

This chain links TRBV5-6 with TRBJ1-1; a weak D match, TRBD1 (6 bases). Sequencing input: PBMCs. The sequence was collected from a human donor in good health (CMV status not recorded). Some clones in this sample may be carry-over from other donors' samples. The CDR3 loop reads CASSLSGAKAFF. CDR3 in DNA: TGTGCCAGCAGCTTGTCAGGGGCCAAAGCTTTCTTT.